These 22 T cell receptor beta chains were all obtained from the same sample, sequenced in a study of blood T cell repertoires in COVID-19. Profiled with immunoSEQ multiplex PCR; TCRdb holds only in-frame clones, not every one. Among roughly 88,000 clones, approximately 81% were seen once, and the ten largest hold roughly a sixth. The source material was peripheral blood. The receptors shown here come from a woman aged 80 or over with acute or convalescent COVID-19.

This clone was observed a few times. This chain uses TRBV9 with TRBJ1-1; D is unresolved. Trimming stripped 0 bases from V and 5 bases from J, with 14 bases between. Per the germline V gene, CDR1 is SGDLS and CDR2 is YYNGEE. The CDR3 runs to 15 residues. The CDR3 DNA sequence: TGTGCCAGCAGCGTAGCTGGAACGGGATGGACTGAAGCTTTCTTT. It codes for CASSVAGTGWTEAFF.

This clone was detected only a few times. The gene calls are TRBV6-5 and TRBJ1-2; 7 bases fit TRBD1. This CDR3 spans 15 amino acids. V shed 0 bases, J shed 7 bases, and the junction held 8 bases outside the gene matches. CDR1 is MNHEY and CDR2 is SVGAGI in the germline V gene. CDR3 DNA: TGTGCCAGCAGTTACTCCGTCCAGGGGGTTCGTGGCTACACCTTC. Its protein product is CASSYSVQGVRGYTF.

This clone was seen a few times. CDR3 DNA sequence: TGTGCCAGCAGCTTAAGGGGTTTTGACACTGAAGCTTTCTTT. Encoded protein: CASSLRGFDTEAFF. V is TRBV7-2 and J is TRBJ1-1; D may be TRBD1 (5 bases). The germline CDR1 and CDR2 sequences are SGHTA and FQGNSA. Trimming took off 2 bases at V and 3 bases at J, with 10 bases between the two ends. CDR3 length equals 14 residues. The full variable domain, rest sourced from reference TRBV7-2 and TRBJ1-1, is GAGVSQSPSNKVTEKGKDVELRCDPISGHTALYWYRQSLGQGLEFLIYFQGNSAPDKSGLPSDRFSAERTGGSVSTLTIQRTQQEDSAVYLCASSLRGFDTEAFFGQGTRLTVV.

For the CDR3, the DNA is TGCAGCGTTACCTTCTCCGGGACAGGGACTCAGCCCCAGCATTTT. It codes for CSVTFSGTGTQPQHF. V gene TRBV29-1 combines with J gene TRBJ1-5; 9 nucleotides align to TRBD1. The germline V gene encodes CDR1 SQVTM and CDR2 ANQGSEA. The trim removed 5 bases at V and 6 bases at J, leaving 11 bases unmatched. CDR3 length equals 15 residues.

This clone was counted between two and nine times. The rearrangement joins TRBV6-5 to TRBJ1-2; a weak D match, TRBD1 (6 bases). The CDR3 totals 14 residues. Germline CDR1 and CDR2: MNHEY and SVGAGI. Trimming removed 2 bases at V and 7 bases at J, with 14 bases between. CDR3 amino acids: CASSYLAGEGGYTF. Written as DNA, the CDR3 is TGTGCCAGCAGTTACCTGGCAGGGGAGGGTGGCTACACCTTC.

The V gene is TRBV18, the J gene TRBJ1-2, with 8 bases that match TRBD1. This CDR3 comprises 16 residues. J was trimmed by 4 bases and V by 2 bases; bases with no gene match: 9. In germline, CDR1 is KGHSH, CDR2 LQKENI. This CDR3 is CASSPTSGGSLYGYTF. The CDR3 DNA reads TGTGCCAGCTCACCAACCTCAGGGGGCAGCCTCTATGGCTACACCTTC.

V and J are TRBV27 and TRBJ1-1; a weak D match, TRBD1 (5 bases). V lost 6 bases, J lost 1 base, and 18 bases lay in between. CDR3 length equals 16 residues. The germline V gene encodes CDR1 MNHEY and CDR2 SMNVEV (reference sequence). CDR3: CASSYRRGGGNTEAFF. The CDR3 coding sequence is TGTGCCAGCAGCTACCGACGTGGGGGGGGGAACACTGAAGCTTTCTTT.

CDR3 in DNA: TGTGCCAGCAGCTTAGGACTGGAATACAATGAGCAGTTCTTC. This encodes CASSLGLEYNEQFF. This chain links TRBV7-8 with TRBJ2-1; the D is unclear. Deletions cut 1 base from V and 4 bases from J, with 8 bases between. Germline V gene data show CDR1 as SGHVS and CDR2 as FQNEAQ. This CDR3 region has 14 residues.

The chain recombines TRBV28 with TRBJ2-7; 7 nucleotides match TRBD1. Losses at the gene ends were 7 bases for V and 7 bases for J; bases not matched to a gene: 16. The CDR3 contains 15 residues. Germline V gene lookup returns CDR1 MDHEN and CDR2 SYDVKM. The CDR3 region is CASNPLTGTEKEQYF. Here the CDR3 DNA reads TGTGCCAGCAACCCTCTAACCGGGACAGAAAAAGAGCAGTACTTC. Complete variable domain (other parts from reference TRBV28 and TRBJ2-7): DVKVTQSSRYLVKRTGEKVFLECVQDMDHENMFWYRQDPGLGLRLIYFSYDVKMKEKGDIPEGYSVSREKKERFSLILESASTNQTSMYLCASNPLTGTEKEQYFGPGTRLTVT.

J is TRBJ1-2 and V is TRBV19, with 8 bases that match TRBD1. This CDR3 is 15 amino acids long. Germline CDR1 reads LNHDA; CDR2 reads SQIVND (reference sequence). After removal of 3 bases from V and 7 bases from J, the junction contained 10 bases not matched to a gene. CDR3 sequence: CASSISQGALVGYTF. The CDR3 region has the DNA TGTGCCAGTAGTATCTCGCAGGGGGCTTTAGTTGGCTACACCTTC. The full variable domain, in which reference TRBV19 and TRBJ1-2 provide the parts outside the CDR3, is DGGITQSPKYLFRKEGQNVTLSCEQNLNHDAMYWYRQDPGQGLRLIYYSQIVNDFQKGDIAEGYSVSREKKESFPLTVTSAQKNPTAFYLCASSISQGALVGYTFGSGTRLTVV.

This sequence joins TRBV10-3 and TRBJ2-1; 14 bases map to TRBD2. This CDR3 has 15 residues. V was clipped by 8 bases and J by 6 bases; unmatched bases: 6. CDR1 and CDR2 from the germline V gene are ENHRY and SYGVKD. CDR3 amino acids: CAIAGLAGGVNEQFF. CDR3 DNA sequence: TGTGCCATCGCTGGACTAGCGGGGGGCGTCAATGAGCAGTTCTTC.

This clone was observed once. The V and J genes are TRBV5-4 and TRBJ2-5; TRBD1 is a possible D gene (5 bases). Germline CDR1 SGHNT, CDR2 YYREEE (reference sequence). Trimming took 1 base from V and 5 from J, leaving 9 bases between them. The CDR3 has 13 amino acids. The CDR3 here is CASSLSGQETQYF. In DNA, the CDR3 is TGTGCCAGCAGCTTGTCAGGGCAGGAGACCCAGTACTTC.

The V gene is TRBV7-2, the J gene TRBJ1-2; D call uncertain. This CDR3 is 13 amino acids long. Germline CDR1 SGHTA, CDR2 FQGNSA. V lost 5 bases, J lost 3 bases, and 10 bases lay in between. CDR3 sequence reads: CASSPDGDYGYTF. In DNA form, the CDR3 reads TGTGCCAGCAGCCCGGACGGGGACTATGGCTACACCTTC.

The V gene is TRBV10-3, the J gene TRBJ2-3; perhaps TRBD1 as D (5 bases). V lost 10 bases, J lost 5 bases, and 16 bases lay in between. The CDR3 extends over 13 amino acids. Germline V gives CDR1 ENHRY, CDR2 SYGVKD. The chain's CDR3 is CATSPDTGDTQYF. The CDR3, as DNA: TGTGCCACGTCGCCGGACACGGGAGATACGCAGTATTTT.

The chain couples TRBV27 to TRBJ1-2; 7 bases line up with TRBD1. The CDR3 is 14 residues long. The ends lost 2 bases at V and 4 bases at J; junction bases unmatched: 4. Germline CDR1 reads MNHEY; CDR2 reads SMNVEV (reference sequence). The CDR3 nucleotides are TGTGCCAGCAGTTTAAACCCAGGGGGCTATGGCTACACCTTC. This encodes CASSLNPGGYGYTF.

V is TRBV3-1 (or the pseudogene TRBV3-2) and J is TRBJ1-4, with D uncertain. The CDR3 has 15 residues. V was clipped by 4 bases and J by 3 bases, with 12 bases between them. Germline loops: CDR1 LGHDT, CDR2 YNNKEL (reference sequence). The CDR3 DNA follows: TGTGCCAGCAGCCGTGCCGGAGCCTCTAATGAAAAACTGTTTTTT. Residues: CASSRAGASNEKLFF.

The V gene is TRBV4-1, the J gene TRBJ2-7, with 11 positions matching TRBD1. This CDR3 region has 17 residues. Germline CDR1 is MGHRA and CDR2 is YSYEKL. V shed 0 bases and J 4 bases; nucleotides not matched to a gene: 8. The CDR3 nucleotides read TGCGCCAGCAGCCAAGATTTCTCGGGACAGGGGGAGTACGAGCAGTACTTC. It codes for CASSQDFSGQGEYEQYF.

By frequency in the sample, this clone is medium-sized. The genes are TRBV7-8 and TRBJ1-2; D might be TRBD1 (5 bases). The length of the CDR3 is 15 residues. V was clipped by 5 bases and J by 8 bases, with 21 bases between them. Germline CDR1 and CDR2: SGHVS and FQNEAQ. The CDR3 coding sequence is TGTGCCAGCAGCCTACTAGCAGGGCCGGTGTCGGGCTACACCTTC. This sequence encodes CASSLLAGPVSGYTF.

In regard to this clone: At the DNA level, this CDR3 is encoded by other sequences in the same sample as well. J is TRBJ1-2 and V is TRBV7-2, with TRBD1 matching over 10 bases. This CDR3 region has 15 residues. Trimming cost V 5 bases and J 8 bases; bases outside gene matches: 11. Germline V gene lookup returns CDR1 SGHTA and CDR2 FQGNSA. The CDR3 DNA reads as TGTGCCAGCAGCGCATCAGACGGGACAGGGGAAGGCTACACCTTC. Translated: CASSASDGTGEGYTF.

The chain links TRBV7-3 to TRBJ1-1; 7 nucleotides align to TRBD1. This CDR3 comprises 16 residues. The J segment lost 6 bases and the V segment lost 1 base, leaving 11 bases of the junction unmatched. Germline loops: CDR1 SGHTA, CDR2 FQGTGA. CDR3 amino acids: CASSLRAGGGMAEAFF. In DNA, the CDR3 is TGTGCCAGCAGCTTAAGGGCAGGGGGTGGGATGGCTGAAGCTTTCTTT.

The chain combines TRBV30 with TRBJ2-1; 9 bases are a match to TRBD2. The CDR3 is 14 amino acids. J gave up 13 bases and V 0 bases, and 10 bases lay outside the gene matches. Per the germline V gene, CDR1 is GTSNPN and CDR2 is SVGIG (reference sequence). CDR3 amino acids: CAWSVGVSGGLQFF. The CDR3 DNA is TGTGCCTGGAGTGTAGGGGTTAGCGGGGGACTTCAGTTCTTC.

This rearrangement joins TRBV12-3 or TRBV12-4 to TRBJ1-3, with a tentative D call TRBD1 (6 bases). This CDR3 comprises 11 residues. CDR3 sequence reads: CATGQGNTIYF. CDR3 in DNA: TGTGCTACCGGACAGGGAAACACCATATATTTT.